This T cell receptor (beta chain) was observed in a study of cytomegalovirus exposure and HLA in healthy donors. Overall study: Genetic ancestry analysis placed about 84% of the roughly 400 donors that were genotyped in the Caucasian-associated cluster. Study-level points and caveats: The productive fraction for most TCR beta V segments was about 87% or about 30% in an earlier analysis. Among the sequence variants, a highly shared cluster was likely an artifact of sequencing. In a later analysis, HLA-associated TCR beta chains were more clonally expanded than equally common others.

The J segment lost 2 bases and the V segment lost 4 bases, leaving 12 bases of the junction unmatched. Germline-derived CDR1 and CDR2 are SGHTA and FQGTGA. The CDR3 covers 17 residues. As for this clone: Its target is unknown.

13 Jbeta primers and 60 Vbeta primers were used for the PCR. TCRdb keeps only in-frame clones here, not all; method: immunoSEQ multiplex PCR. The sample includes over 100,000 clones, 80% to 85% of them seen just once. The rearrangement joins TRBV7-3 to TRBJ1-2, with 8 bases aligning to TRBD1. The sequencing input was PBMCs. The sequence came from a woman in her twenties or thirties in good health and CMV-seronegative. CDR3 region: CASSSGQGRAGNYGYTF. As DNA, the CDR3 is TGTGCCAGCAGCTCAGGACAGGGAAGAGCAGGGAACTATGGCTACACCTTC.